The entry that follows covers one T cell receptor beta chain sequence. This sample was taken from a study of blood T cell repertoires in COVID-19. The wider study: Donors in the United States, Italy and Spain gave samples during acute or convalescent COVID-19.

In the original analysis: Cell counts per sample came from amplifying reference gene primers. The protocol was immunoSEQ multiplex PCR, while the TCRdb copy is restricted to in-frame clones and leaves out a portion. The DNA was the basis for D and trimming; V, J and clone size are from that table. The profile shows more than 100,000 clones, roughly 84% of them singletons. Germline-derived CDR1 and CDR2 are SGHVS and FNYEAQ. The length of the CDR3 is 15 residues. Trimming at V came to 1 base and at J to 5 bases, leaving 4 bases not matched to a gene. Participant ages covered 18 to 89 years across around 25 US areas. Recovered Cohort 3 donors showed two negative PCRs, clearance, or symptom resolution.

Sequenced: PBMCs or T cells enriched from blood (not recorded which). This chain links TRBV7-6 with TRBJ1-5, with 8 positions matching TRBD1. This TCR was sampled from a woman aged 25 to 39 who had recovered from COVID-19. CDR3 sequence: CASSLDGGQDQPQHF. The CDR3 DNA follows: TGTGCCAGCAGCTTAGATGGGGGACAGGATCAGCCCCAGCATTTT.